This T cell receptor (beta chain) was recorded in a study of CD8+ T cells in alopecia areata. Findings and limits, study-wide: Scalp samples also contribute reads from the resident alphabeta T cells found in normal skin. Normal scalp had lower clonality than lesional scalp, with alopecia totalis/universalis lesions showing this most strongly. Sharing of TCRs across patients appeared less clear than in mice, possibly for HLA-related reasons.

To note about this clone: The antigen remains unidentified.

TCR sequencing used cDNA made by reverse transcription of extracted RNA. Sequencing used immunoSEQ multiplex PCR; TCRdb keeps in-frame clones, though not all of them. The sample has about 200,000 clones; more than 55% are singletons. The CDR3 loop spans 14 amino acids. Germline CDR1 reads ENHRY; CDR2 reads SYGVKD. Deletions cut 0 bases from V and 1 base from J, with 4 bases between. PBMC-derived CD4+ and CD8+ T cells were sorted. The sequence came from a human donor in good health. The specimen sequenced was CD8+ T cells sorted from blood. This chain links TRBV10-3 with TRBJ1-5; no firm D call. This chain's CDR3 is CAISESGSNQPQHF. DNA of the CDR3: TGTGCCATCAGTGAGTCAGGGAGCAATCAGCCCCAGCATTTT.